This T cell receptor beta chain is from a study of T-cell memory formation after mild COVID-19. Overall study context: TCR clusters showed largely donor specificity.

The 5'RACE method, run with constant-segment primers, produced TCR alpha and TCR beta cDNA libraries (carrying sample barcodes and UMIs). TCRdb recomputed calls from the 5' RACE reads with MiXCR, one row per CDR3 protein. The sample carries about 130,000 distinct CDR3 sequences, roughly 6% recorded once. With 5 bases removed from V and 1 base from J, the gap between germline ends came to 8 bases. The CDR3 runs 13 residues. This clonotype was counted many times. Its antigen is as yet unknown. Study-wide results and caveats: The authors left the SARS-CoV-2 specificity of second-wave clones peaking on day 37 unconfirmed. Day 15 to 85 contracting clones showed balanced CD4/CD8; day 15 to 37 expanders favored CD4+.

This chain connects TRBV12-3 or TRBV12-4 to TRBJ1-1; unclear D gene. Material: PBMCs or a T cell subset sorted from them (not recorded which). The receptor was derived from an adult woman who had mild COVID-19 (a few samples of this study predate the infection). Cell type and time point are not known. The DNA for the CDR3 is TGTGCCAGCAGTCTCGTACAGAACACTGAAGCTTTCTTT. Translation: CASSLVQNTEAFF.